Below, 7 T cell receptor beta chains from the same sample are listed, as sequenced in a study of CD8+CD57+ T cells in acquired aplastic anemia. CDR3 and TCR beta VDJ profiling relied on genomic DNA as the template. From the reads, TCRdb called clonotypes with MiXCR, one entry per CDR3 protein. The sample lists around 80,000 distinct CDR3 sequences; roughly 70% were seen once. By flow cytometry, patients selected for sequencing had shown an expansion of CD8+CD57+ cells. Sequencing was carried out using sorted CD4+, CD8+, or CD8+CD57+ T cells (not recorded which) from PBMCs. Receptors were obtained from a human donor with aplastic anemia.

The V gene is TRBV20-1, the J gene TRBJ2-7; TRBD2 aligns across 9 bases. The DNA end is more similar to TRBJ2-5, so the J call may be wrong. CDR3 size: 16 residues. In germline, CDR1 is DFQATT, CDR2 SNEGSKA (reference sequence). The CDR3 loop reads CSASSVAGEGGETQYF. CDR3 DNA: TGCAGTGCCAGCAGCGTAGCGGGAGAAGGGGGAGAGACCCAGTACTTC.

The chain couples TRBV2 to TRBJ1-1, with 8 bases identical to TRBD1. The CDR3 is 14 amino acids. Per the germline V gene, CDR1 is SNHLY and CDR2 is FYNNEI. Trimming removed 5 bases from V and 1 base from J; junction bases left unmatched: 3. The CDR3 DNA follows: TGTGCCAGCAGTCCCGGGACAGGGAACACTGAAGCTTTCTTT. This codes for CASSPGTGNTEAFF.

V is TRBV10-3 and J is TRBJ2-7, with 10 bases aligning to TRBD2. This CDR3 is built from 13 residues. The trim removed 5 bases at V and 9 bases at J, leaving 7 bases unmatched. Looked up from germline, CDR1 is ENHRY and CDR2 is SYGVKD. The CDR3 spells CAISSGGALGQYF. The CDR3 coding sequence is TGTGCCATCAGTAGCGGGGGGGCTCTGGGGCAGTACTTC.

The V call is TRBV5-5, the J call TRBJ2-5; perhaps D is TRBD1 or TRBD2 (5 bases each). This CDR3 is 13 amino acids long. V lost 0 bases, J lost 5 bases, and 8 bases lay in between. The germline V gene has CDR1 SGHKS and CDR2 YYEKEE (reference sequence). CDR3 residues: CASSLGREETQYF. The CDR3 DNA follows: TGTGCCAGCAGCTTGGGCAGGGAGGAGACCCAGTACTTC.

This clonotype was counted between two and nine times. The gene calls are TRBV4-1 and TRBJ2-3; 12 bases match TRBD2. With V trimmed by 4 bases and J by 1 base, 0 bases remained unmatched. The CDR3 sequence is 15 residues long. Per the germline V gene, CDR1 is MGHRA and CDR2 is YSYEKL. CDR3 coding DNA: TGCGCCAGCAGCCGACTAGCGGGAGGCACAGATACGCAGTATTTT. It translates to CASSRLAGGTDTQYF.

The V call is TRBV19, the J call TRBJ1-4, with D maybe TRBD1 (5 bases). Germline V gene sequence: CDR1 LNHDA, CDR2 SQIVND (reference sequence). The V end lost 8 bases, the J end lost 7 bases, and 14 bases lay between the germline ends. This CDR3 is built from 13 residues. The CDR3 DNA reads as TGTGCCAGTCAAGACAGACCGCTTGAAAAACTGTTTTTT. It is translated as CASQDRPLEKLFF.

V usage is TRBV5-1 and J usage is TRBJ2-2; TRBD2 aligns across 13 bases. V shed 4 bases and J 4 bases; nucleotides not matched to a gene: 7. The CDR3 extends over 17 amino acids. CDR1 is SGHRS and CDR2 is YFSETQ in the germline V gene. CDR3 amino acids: CASSALAGGLSTGELFF. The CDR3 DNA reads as TGCGCCAGCAGCGCACTAGCGGGGGGGCTTAGCACCGGGGAGCTGTTTTTT.